The sample holds a few counts of the clone carrying this T cell receptor (beta chain). The record originates from a study of blood T cell repertoires in COVID-19. Study details: From the United States, Italy and Spain came samples of acute and convalescent COVID-19. T cells, B-cell-depleted T cells, or PBMCs supplied cDNA or gDNA.

Measured with immunoSEQ multiplex PCR; TCRdb has only the in-frame clones, and not every one. The table lists almost 250,000 clones, about 87% of them singletons. Participant ages covered roughly 18 to 89 years across 24 US areas. Membership in each cohort depended on participant-reported clinical history. Trimming removed 6 bases from V and 2 bases from J, with 8 bases in between. Germline V CDR1 and CDR2: MDHEN, SYDVKM. The CDR3 loop spans 13 amino acids. This clonotype was sampled from a woman aged 45 to 65 who had recovered from COVID-19. This chain joins TRBV28 and TRBJ1-5; D uncertain. Sequencing input: PBMCs or T cells enriched from blood (not recorded which). CDR3 DNA sequence: TGTGCCAGCAGCCCCGGTGGCAATCAGCCCCAGCATTTT. Translated, it gives CASSPGGNQPQHF.